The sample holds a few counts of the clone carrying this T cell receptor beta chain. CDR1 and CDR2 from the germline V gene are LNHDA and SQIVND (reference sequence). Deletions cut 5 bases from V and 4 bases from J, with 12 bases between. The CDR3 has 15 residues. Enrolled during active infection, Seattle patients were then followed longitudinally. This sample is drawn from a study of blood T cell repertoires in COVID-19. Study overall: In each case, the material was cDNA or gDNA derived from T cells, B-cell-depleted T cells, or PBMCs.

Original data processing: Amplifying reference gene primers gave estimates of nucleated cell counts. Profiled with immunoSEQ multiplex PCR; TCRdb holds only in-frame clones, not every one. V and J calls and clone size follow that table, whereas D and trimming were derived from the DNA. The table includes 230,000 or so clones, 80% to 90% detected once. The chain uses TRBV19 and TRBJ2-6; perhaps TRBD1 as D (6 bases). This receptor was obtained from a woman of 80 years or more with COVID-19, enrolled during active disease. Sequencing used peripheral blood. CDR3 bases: TGTGCCAGTAGTTTCAGGGGTGCCGGGGCCAACGTCCTGACTTTC. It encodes CASSFRGAGANVLTF.